This T cell receptor beta chain is from a study of human T cells and chemical hapten exposure. Individual cDNA molecules (in the library) carried attached unique molecular identifiers. TCRdb called the RACE reads again in MiXCR, with one record for every CDR3 protein. In the table there are approximately 97,000 distinct CDR3 sequences, about an eighth of which are singletons. Study findings and constraints: Because they had alopecia, donors may respond immunologically unlike healthy people.

About this clonotype itself: The antigen is unknown.

Time point given: patch test 2, 6 weeks after DPC sensitization. Regarding treatment: therapeutic diphenylcyclopropenone sensitization with weekly scalp DPC. This clonotype was sampled from a woman in her thirties or forties with alopecia areata. Some clones in this sample may be carry-over from other donors' samples. The specimen was whole blood, collected in connection with sensitization to the hapten diphenylcyclopropenone (DPC).

CDR3 protein: CSARDQAARHEQFF. DNA for the CDR3: TGCAGTGCTAGAGATCAGGCGGCCAGACATGAGCAGTTCTTC. The rearrangement uses TRBV20-1 and TRBJ2-1; D is ambiguous. The CDR3 is 14 amino acids. V lost 0 bases, J lost 8 bases, and 14 bases lay in between. CDR1 and CDR2 from the germline V gene are DFQATT and SNEGSKA (reference sequence).